This T cell receptor beta chain was identified during a study of cytomegalovirus exposure and HLA in healthy donors. Researchers ran the PCR with 60 Vbeta and 13 Jbeta primers. Data came from immunoSEQ multiplex PCR; TCRdb stores just in-frame clones and leaves some out. The table for this sample gives 50,000 or so clones. Deletions cut 8 bases from V and 9 bases from J, with 17 bases between. There are 13 residues in the CDR3. CDR1 and CDR2 from the germline V gene are SNHLY and FYNNEI. This clonotype was obtained from a man aged 50 or older in good health and CMV-seropositive. The chain recombines TRBV2 with TRBJ2-1; no clear D gene. Sequences were obtained from PBMCs. In DNA, the CDR3 is TGTGCCAGCGGGCTTGCTATTAGTTTTGAGCAGTTCTTC. Encoded protein: CASGLAISFEQFF.